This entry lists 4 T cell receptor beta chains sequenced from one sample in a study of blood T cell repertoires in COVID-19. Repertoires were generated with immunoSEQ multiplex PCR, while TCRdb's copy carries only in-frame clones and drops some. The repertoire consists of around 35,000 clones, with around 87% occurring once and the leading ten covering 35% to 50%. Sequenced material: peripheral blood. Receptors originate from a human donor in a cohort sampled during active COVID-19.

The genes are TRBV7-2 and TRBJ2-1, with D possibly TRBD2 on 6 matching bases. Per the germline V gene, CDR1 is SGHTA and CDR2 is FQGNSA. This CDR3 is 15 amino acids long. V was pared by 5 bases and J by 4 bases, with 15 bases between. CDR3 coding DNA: TGTGCCAGCAGCCGGCAGGTGGGAGGATACAATGAGCAGTTCTTC. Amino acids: CASSRQVGGYNEQFF.

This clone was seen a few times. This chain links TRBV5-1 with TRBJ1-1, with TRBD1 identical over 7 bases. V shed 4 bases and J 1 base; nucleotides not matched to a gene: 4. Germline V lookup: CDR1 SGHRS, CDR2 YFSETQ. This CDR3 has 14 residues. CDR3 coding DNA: TGCGCCAGCAGCACGGGACAGCCGAACACTGAAGCTTTCTTT. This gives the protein CASSTGQPNTEAFF.

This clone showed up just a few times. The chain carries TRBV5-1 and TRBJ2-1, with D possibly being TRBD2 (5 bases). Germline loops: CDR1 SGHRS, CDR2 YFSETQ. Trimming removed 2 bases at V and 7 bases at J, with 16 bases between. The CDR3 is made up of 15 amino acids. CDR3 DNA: TGCGCCAGCAGCTTAGGACCGACTCCGGGAAATGAGCAGTTCTTC. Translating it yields CASSLGPTPGNEQFF.

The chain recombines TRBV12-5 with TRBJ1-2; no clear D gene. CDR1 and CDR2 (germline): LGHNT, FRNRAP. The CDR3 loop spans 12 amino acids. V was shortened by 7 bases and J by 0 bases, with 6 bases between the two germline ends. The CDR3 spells CASAPSNYGYTF. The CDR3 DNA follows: TGTGCTAGTGCCCCATCTAACTATGGCTACACCTTC.